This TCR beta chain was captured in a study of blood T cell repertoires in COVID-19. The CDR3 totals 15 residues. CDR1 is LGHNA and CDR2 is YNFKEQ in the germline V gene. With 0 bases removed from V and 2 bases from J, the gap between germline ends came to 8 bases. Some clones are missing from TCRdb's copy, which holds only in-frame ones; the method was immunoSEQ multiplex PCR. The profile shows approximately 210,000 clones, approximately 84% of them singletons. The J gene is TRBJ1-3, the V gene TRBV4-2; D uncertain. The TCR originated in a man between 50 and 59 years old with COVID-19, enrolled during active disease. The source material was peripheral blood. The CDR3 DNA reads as TGTGCCAGCAGCCAAGATCGGCAGGCTGGAAACACCATATATTTT. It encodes CASSQDRQAGNTIYF.